These T cell receptor beta chains were read from a single sample in a study of naive and memory T cell subsets. Each CDR3 protein gets one entry after TCRdb re-called the UMI-ligation and nested PCR reads with MiXCR. The table has roughly 100,000 distinct CDR3 sequences, approximately 14% seen once. The specimen was naive CD8+ T cells from blood. These receptors all come from a human donor in good health. CDR3s include the opening cysteine and the closing phenylalanine or tryptophan. The order of the fields is V gene, D gene, J gene, clone size, CDR3 DNA, CDR3 protein. A D gene is named only where the DNA matches it firmly. Size values are once, few and many counts, or a class for expanded clones, and some rows have none.

TRBV20-1	NA	TRBJ1-1	many	TGCAGTGCGCGGCAGAGGGGAGGCACTGAAGCTTTCTTT	CSARQRGGTEAFF
TRBV7-3	NA	TRBJ2-3	NA	TGTGCCAGCAGCTTTGGTCTTACGGGGGATACGCAGTATTTT	CASSFGLTGDTQYF
TRBV4-3	NA	TRBJ2-1	few	TGCGCCAGCAGCCAAGATAGACGCGCCCACAATGAGCAGTTCTTC	CASSQDRRAHNEQFF
TRBV27	TRBD2	TRBJ2-3	few	TGTGCCAGCAGTCCAGCTGGGACTAGTTGGAGCACAGATACGCAGTATTTT	CASSPAGTSWSTDTQYF
TRBV12-3/TRBV12-4	NA	TRBJ1-1	NA	TGTGCCAGCAGTTCGACGGGACGGATAGACACTGAAGCTTTCTTT	CASSSTGRIDTEAFF
TRBV9	TRBD2	TRBJ2-1	few	TGTGCCAGCAGCCCCCGGACTAGCGGGAGGGCCCCGGGAAATGAGCAGTTCTTC	CASSPRTSGRAPGNEQFF
TRBV5-8	NA	TRBJ2-3	few	TGTGCCAGCAGCTTGGGACAGAGCACAGATACGCAGTATTTT	CASSLGQSTDTQYF
TRBV29-1	NA	TRBJ1-5	few	TGCAGCGTTAAACAGGCGGGCAATCAGCCCCAGCATTTT	CSVKQAGNQPQHF
TRBV4-3	NA	TRBJ2-7	many	TGCGCCAGCAGCCAAGATCGGGGGGCCGAGCAGTACTTC	CASSQDRGAEQYF
TRBV7-9	NA	TRBJ2-3	NA	TGTGCCAGCAGCTTATCCCCTGTGACGCAGTATTTT	CASSLSPVTQYF
TRBV7-9	TRBD1	TRBJ2-7	NA	TGTGCCAGCAGCCCCCCCGGACAGGATTACTTCTACGAGCAGTACTTC	CASSPPGQDYFYEQYF
TRBV7-8	NA	TRBJ1-1	few	TGTGCCAGCAGCTTAGACACAGGATGGTACATGAACACTGAAGCTTTCTTT	CASSLDTGWYMNTEAFF
TRBV20-1	TRBD2	TRBJ2-1	many	TGCAGTGCTAGAGTTGAGGCTAGCGGGGTCAATGAGCAGTTCTTC	CSARVEASGVNEQFF
TRBV7-8	NA	TRBJ1-1	few	TGTGCCAGCAGCCACGGGGGGGCGAACACTGAAGCTTTCTTT	CASSHGGANTEAFF
TRBV4-3	TRBD1	TRBJ2-7	many	TGCGCCAGCAGCCAGGGCATAGACAGGGGCTACGAGCAGTACTTC	CASSQGIDRGYEQYF
TRBV12-3/TRBV12-4	TRBD1	TRBJ1-2	few	TGTGCCAGCAGTTCCGGGACAGGGCGACGCTATGGCTACACCTTC	CASSSGTGRRYGYTF
TRBV28	NA	TRBJ2-1	many	TGTGCCAGCAGTTTGTACTACAATGAGCAGTTCTTC	CASSLYYNEQFF
TRBV27	TRBD2	TRBJ2-5	few	TGTGCCAGCAGTCCGTATAGCGGGACTCAAGAGACCCAGTACTTC	CASSPYSGTQETQYF
TRBV11-3	TRBD1	TRBJ2-1	NA	TGTGCCAGCAGCTTATTCCGGGACAGGATGACCTACAATGAGCAGTTCTTC	CASSLFRDRMTYNEQFF